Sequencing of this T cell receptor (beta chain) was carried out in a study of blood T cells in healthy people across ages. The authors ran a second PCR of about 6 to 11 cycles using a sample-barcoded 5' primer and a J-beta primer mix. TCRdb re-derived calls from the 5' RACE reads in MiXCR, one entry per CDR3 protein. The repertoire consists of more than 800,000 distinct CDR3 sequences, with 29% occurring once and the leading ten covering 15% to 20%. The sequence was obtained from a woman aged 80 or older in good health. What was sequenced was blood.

This chain's CDR3 is CASSLTGEGNTEAFF. Here the CDR3 DNA reads TGTGCCAGCTCACTTACAGGGGAGGGGAACACTGAAGCTTTCTTT. J is TRBJ1-1 and V is TRBV18; 7 bases match TRBD1. V lost 4 bases to trimming and J lost 1 base; unmatched junction nucleotides: 6. There are 15 residues in the CDR3. Germline CDR1 and CDR2: KGHSH and LQKENI.